This is a list of T cell receptor beta chains from one sample in a study of T cell repertoires in cytomegalovirus infection. These receptors are not linked to any known antigen. From the reads, TCRdb called clonotypes with MiXCR, one entry per CDR3 protein. Seen here are around 140,000 distinct CDR3 sequences, 32% observed once, and the top ten hold about 52%. The specimen was CD8+ T cells from cultured PBMCs, collected from culture after CMV antigen stimulation. These receptor sequences come from a human donor in good health (CMV status not recorded). Some clones in this sample may be carry-over from other donors' samples. Each CDR3 is given with its conserved first and last residue. D genes are given only for firm matches. Clone sizes are given selectively: once, few, many, or a class where the clone is expanded.

clone size	V gene	J gene	CDR3 length	D gene	CDR3 DNA	CDR3 protein
many	TRBV11-2	TRBJ1-4	17	TRBD1	TGTGCCAGCAGCACACAGGGGGAGGGTTTGACTAATGAAAAACTGTTTTTT	CASSTQGEGLTNEKLFF
NA	TRBV7-6	TRBJ2-3	15	TRBD1	TGTGCCAGCAGCTTAGGGACAGGGGACCCAGATACGCAGTATTTT	CASSLGTGDPDTQYF
few	TRBV20-1	TRBJ2-3	15	TRBD2	TGCAGTGCTAGAGTTAGCGGGGGGTTCACAGATACGCAGTATTTT	CSARVSGGFTDTQYF
NA	TRBV6-4	TRBJ2-1	15	TRBD2	TGTGCCAGCAGTGGGGGTGCGGGGGACTACAATGAGCAGTTCTTC	CASSGGAGDYNEQFF
NA	TRBV7-8	TRBJ1-1	15	NA	TGTGCCAGCAGCTTATCCAGGAGGGAGGGCACTGAAGCTTTCTTT	CASSLSRREGTEAFF
NA	TRBV6-8	TRBJ1-5	17	TRBD1	TGTGCCAGCAGACCCGGCAGGCGCAGGGGGTTAAATCAGCCCCAGCATTTT	CASRPGRRRGLNQPQHF
NA	TRBV7-4	TRBJ2-7	13	TRBD1	TGTGCCAGCAGCCCGACAGGGCAACTCGAGCAGTACTTC	CASSPTGQLEQYF
NA	TRBV28	TRBJ2-7	13	NA	TGTGCCAGCAGCCCGTCCGACACATACGAGCAGTACTTC	CASSPSDTYEQYF
NA	TRBV28	TRBJ1-3	19	TRBD1	TGTGCCAGCAGTTTATTGGCGGGGACAGGGTTTTACTCTGGAAACACCATATATTTT	CASSLLAGTGFYSGNTIYF
many	TRBV7-6	TRBJ2-2	16	NA	TGTGCCAGCAGCTTAGCGGAGAGCGGAAACACCGGGGAGCTGTTTTTT	CASSLAESGNTGELFF
once	TRBV20-1	TRBJ1-5	19	TRBD1	TGCAGTGCTAGAGACCCGCTTAGCAGGGGGGGAGGGAGCAATCAGCCCCAGCATTTT	CSARDPLSRGGGSNQPQHF
once	TRBV20-1	TRBJ2-3	13	NA	TGCAGTGCTCGGACCCGCCTCATAAATACGCAGTATTTT	CSARTRLINTQYF
few	TRBV12-3/TRBV12-4	TRBJ1-4	16	NA	TGTGCCAGCAGCCGACCCGGGGGTAGCACTAATGAAAAACTGTTTTTT	CASSRPGGSTNEKLFF
few	TRBV7-2	TRBJ2-1	14	NA	TGTGCCAGCAGCTTATTGCCCGGCTACAATGAGCAGTTCTTC	CASSLLPGYNEQFF
NA	TRBV7-9	TRBJ1-3	12	NA	TGTGCCAGCAGCTACGGTGGAAACACCATATATTTT	CASSYGGNTIYF
NA	TRBV29-1	TRBJ2-1	11	NA	TGCAGCGTTGATGAGGGCAATGAGCAGTTCTTC	CSVDEGNEQFF
many	TRBV7-9	TRBJ1-1	12	NA	TGTGCCAGCAGCTTAGCGCCGGGTACGGCTTTCTTT	CASSLAPGTAFF
NA	TRBV12-3/TRBV12-4	TRBJ1-2	13	NA	TGTGCCAGCAGCCAGGCAGGGGCGTCGGGCTACACCTTC	CASSQAGASGYTF
many	TRBV11-3	TRBJ2-5	13	NA	TGTGCCAGCAGCGCCAGGCCCAGGGAGACCCAGTACTTC	CASSARPRETQYF
few	TRBV5-5	TRBJ1-2	14	NA	TGTGCCAGCAGCTTGGGGGGCAGGACGTGGGGCTACACCTTC	CASSLGGRTWGYTF
NA	TRBV19	TRBJ1-2	13	NA	TGTGCCAGTAGTTTCGGGGAATACTATGGCTACACCTTC	CASSFGEYYGYTF
NA	TRBV27	TRBJ1-3	14	NA	TGTGCCAGCAGTTTTCGGAGCTCTGGAAACACCATATATTTT	CASSFRSSGNTIYF
NA	TRBV7-8	TRBJ2-7	14	TRBD2	TGTGCCAGCAGCAGACTAGCGGGGGGAAACGAGCAGTACTTC	CASSRLAGGNEQYF
many	TRBV4-1	TRBJ2-7	16	TRBD1	TGCGCCAGCAGCCAAGCGTGGGGACAGGGGCTACCCGAGCAGTACTTC	CASSQAWGQGLPEQYF
NA	TRBV6-6	TRBJ1-2	18	TRBD1	TGTGCCAGCAGTTACTCTAGGGACAGCCGCACCCCCACCTATGGCTACACCTTC	CASSYSRDSRTPTYGYTF
few	TRBV10-3	TRBJ2-5	16	TRBD2	TGTGCCATCGGGAACTCACTAGCGGCGATCCAAGAGACCCAGTACTTC	CAIGNSLAAIQETQYF
NA	TRBV30	TRBJ2-7	14	NA	TGTGCCTGGAGTGGGTTAGCGTATACCTACGAGCAGTACTTC	CAWSGLAYTYEQYF
NA	TRBV19	TRBJ2-1	15	NA	TGTGCCAGTAGTATTCAGGGGCTAGGCTACAATGAGCAGTTCTTC	CASSIQGLGYNEQFF
NA	TRBV12-3/TRBV12-4	TRBJ2-5	14	NA	TGTGCCAGCAGTCATCTAATCCACCAAGAGACCCAGTACTTC	CASSHLIHQETQYF
many	TRBV7-2	TRBJ2-1	16	TRBD2	TGTGCCAGCAGCTCCACAAAAGGGACTAGCAACCATGAGCAGTTCTTC	CASSSTKGTSNHEQFF
NA	TRBV5-6	TRBJ2-7	16	NA	TGTGCCAGCAGCTCGGTGGGTAGGGACGTCTCCTACGAGCAGTACTTC	CASSSVGRDVSYEQYF
NA	TRBV2	TRBJ2-1	15	TRBD2	TGTGCCAGCAGTGAAGGGACTAGCGGGGGCCATGAGCAGTTCTTC	CASSEGTSGGHEQFF
NA	TRBV5-4	TRBJ2-5	16	NA	TGTGCCAGCAGCTTTGAGTCAGCCTCGTACCAAGAGACCCAGTACTTC	CASSFESASYQETQYF
few	TRBV20-1	TRBJ2-7	14	TRBD1	TGCAGTGCTAGAGGGACAGGGGGAATCTACGAGCAGTACTTC	CSARGTGGIYEQYF
NA	TRBV9	TRBJ2-2	15	NA	TGTGCCAGCAGCGTAGGATCCGCGAACACCGGGGAGCTGTTTTTT	CASSVGSANTGELFF
few	TRBV4-1	TRBJ2-2	14	NA	TGCGCCAGCAGGCCGAGCAGAAACACCGGGGAGCTGTTTTTT	CASRPSRNTGELFF
few	TRBV5-1	TRBJ1-1	15	NA	TGCGCCAGCAGCTTGGTGTTCCAGGGAGGGACTGAAGCTTTCTTT	CASSLVFQGGTEAFF
few	TRBV27	TRBJ2-7	12	NA	TGTGCCAGCAGTTCGGGACTCGCGGAGCAGTACTTC	CASSSGLAEQYF
NA	TRBV25-1	TRBJ1-1	13	NA	TGTGCCATCAAGGAGGCGTCCTACACTGAAGCTTTCTTT	CAIKEASYTEAFF
NA	TRBV27	TRBJ2-7	13	NA	TGTGCCAGCAGTTCGGACCGGTTCGACGAGCAGTACTTC	CASSSDRFDEQYF
NA	TRBV7-9	TRBJ2-7	15	NA	TGTGCCAGCAGCCAGGGGACCGGGAGAACCTACGAGCAGTACTTC	CASSQGTGRTYEQYF
NA	TRBV2	TRBJ1-3	15	TRBD1	TGTGCCAGCAGTGAATACAGGGGTCTTACAAACACCATATATTTT	CASSEYRGLTNTIYF
NA	TRBV2	TRBJ2-1	13	TRBD2	TGTGCCAGCAGCTGGACTAGCGGGGGTGAGCAGTTCTTC	CASSWTSGGEQFF
NA	TRBV7-3	TRBJ2-1	15	TRBD1	TGTGCCAGCAGCTCGACAGGGATTGAGTCCGATGAGCAGTTCTTC	CASSSTGIESDEQFF
NA	TRBV7-2	TRBJ2-7	14	TRBD1	TGTGCCAGCAGCTCGACAGGGTTTCTCTACGAGCAGTACTTC	CASSSTGFLYEQYF
NA	TRBV7-3	TRBJ2-5	14	NA	TGTGCCAGCGGGCCCCTGGGTGGCTCAGAGACCCAGTACTTC	CASGPLGGSETQYF
NA	TRBV7-6	TRBJ2-1	16	NA	TGTGCCAGCAGCTTAAGGACGGGCCCCGACTACAATGAGCAGTTCTTC	CASSLRTGPDYNEQFF
NA	TRBV4-2	TRBJ2-7	16	TRBD2	TGTGCCAGCAGCCAAGAAGGGACTAGCCTCTCCTACGAGCAGTACTTC	CASSQEGTSLSYEQYF
NA	TRBV27	TRBJ2-7	16	TRBD1	TGTGCCAGCAGGGCGAGAGGGACAGGGGGCATATGGGAGCAGTACTTC	CASRARGTGGIWEQYF
NA	TRBV28	TRBJ2-2	15	NA	TGTGCCAGCAGTTTATTGCGGGGAGACACCGGGGAGCTGTTTTTT	CASSLLRGDTGELFF
NA	TRBV7-9	TRBJ2-4	22	TRBD2	TGTGCCAGCAGCCCCCCCCTAGATTCAGCTAGCGGGGGGGCCTTTAGCAAAAACATTCAGTACTTC	CASSPPLDSASGGAFSKNIQYF
NA	TRBV27	TRBJ2-5	15	NA	TGTGCCAGCAGTCCCCCACCCTCGTACCAAGAGACCCAGTACTTC	CASSPPPSYQETQYF
NA	TRBV5-3	TRBJ2-3	15	TRBD1	TGTGCCAGCAGCTCCGGACAGGGACGAACAGATACGCAGTATTTT	CASSSGQGRTDTQYF
few	TRBV7-8	TRBJ2-5	15	NA	TGTGCCAGCAGCTTAGCGGGGGGATACCAAGAGACCCAGTACTTC	CASSLAGGYQETQYF
NA	TRBV27	TRBJ2-1	16	NA	TGTGCCAGCAGTTTTAGCGACGGGATCTCCTACAATGAGCAGTTCTTC	CASSFSDGISYNEQFF
NA	TRBV10-3	TRBJ1-1	14	NA	TGTGCCATCAGTGGGGACACCCAGAACACTGAAGCTTTCTTT	CAISGDTQNTEAFF
NA	TRBV14	TRBJ2-2	16	NA	TGTGCCAGCAGCCAAGATAGACACCTGAACACCGGGGAGCTGTTTTTT	CASSQDRHLNTGELFF
NA	TRBV2	TRBJ2-5	13	NA	TGTGCCTCCTTGAGTCAGGGATTGGAGACCCAGTACTTC	CASLSQGLETQYF
NA	TRBV19	TRBJ2-7	14	TRBD1	TGTGCCAGTGCTCCCGGGACAGGAGGCTACGAGCAGTACTTC	CASAPGTGGYEQYF
NA	TRBV24-1	TRBJ2-2	10	NA	TGTGCCACCAGGTGCATGGAGCTGTTTTTT	CATRCMELFF